A single sample gave rise to the 19 T cell receptor beta chains below, sequenced in a study of technical replicates of blood from a few donors. The table came from immunoSEQ multiplex PCR; TCRdb's copy has only in-frame clones and leaves some out. The sample holds 100,000 or so clones, almost 97% seen once. Sequencing was done on a sample of T cells isolated from PBMCs. These receptors originate from a human donor in good health.

The CDR3 region is CASSQGAGMTYEQYF. Here the CDR3 DNA reads TGTGCCAGCAGCCAAGGGGCGGGTATGACCTACGAGCAGTACTTC. The genes are TRBV4-2 and TRBJ2-7, with D tentatively TRBD2 (5 bases). The V end lost 1 base, the J end lost 2 bases, and 12 bases lay between the germline ends. CDR3 length: 15 residues. Germline lookup yields CDR1 LGHNA and CDR2 YNFKEQ.

V usage is TRBV15 and J usage is TRBJ1-4; D gene ambiguous. The germline V gene encodes CDR1 LNHNV and CDR2 YYDKDF (reference sequence). Trimming pared 0 bases from V and 0 bases from J, leaving 8 bases between. The CDR3 totals 16 residues. The CDR3 sequence: CATSRDRGSTNEKLFF. The CDR3 region has the DNA TGTGCCACCAGCAGAGATCGGGGATCAACTAATGAAAAACTGTTTTTT.

The rearrangement links TRBV11-2 to TRBJ2-4, with D unclear. This CDR3 contains 10 residues. V lost 4 bases and J lost 13, with 8 bases in between. Per germline, CDR1 SGHAT and CDR2 FQNNGV. CDR3 bases: TGTGCCAGCAGCTCGAGTGCGCAGTACTTC. Its protein product is CASSSSAQYF. Together with reference TRBV11-2 and TRBJ2-4, the CDR3 gives the full variable domain: EAGVAQSPRYKIIEKRQSVAFWCNPISGHATLYWYQQILGQGPKLLIQFQNNGVVDDSQLPKDRFSAERLKGVDSTLKIQPAKLEDSAVYLCASSSSAQYFGAGTRLSVL.

V is TRBV30 and J is TRBJ2-1; a weak D match, TRBD2 (6 bases). CDR1 and CDR2 (germline): GTSNPN, SVGIG (reference sequence). Trimming shortened V by 4 bases and J by 4 bases, and 17 bases separated the two germline ends. The CDR3 runs 15 residues. In nucleotides, the CDR3 is TGTGCCTGGAACTCCGAGACTAGGGGATACAATGAGCAGTTCTTC. Protein product: CAWNSETRGYNEQFF.

The rearrangement uses TRBV9 and TRBJ2-7; tentative D call: TRBD1 (6 bases). V was clipped by 5 bases and J by 4 bases, with 13 bases between them. CDR1 and CDR2 from the germline V gene are SGDLS and YYNGEE. The CDR3 has 13 residues. The CDR3 loop reads CASSAGVGYEQYF. DNA of the CDR3: TGTGCCAGCAGTGCAGGGGTAGGTTACGAGCAGTACTTC.

The V gene is TRBV5-1, the J gene TRBJ2-7, with TRBD2 identical over 15 bases. V gave up 1 base and J gave up 2 bases; unmatched junction bases: 10. Per germline, CDR1 SGHRS and CDR2 YFSETQ. The CDR3 totals 19 residues. CDR3 amino acids: CASSLPPGLAGGEAYEQYF. The CDR3 nucleotides are TGCGCCAGCAGCTTGCCACCGGGACTAGCGGGAGGAGAAGCCTACGAGCAGTACTTC.

V usage is TRBV27 and J usage is TRBJ2-1, with 8 bases that match TRBD1. The CDR3 extends over 18 amino acids. Germline V gene data show CDR1 as MNHEY and CDR2 as SMNVEV (reference sequence). V shed 4 bases and J 0 bases; nucleotides not matched to a gene: 11. CDR3 nucleotide sequence: TGTGCCAGCAGTTATCTTAACGCAGGGGGCGACTCCTACAATGAGCAGTTCTTC. This sequence encodes CASSYLNAGGDSYNEQFF.

This sequence joins TRBV4-1 and TRBJ2-3, with D perhaps matching TRBD1 (6 bases). Germline V gene data show CDR1 as MGHRA and CDR2 as YSYEKL. The CDR3 extends over 17 amino acids. The germline V and J ends were trimmed by 0 bases and 0 bases, with 13 bases remaining between them. CDR3 in DNA: TGCGCCAGCAGCCAAGATGATCAGGGGCGCAGCACAGATACGCAGTATTTT. Encoded protein: CASSQDDQGRSTDTQYF.

The chain joins TRBV9 to TRBJ2-7; 13 positions match TRBD2. Germline V lookup: CDR1 SGDLS, CDR2 YYNGEE. The CDR3 runs 14 residues. V shed 1 base and J 6 bases; nucleotides not matched to a gene: 1. The CDR3 coding sequence is TGTGCCAGCAGCGTAAGACTAGCGGGAGGCGAGCAGTACTTC. Its protein product is CASSVRLAGGEQYF.

A word on this clone: An end of the junction differs from the germline gene, which may be a read error. The chain recombines TRBV6-5 with TRBJ1-5; no clear D. CDR1 is MNHEY, CDR2 SVGAGI, per germline. The CDR3 spans 15 residues. In nucleotides, the CDR3 is TGTGCCAGCAGTTACTCCGGACTAAGCAACCAGCCCCAGCATTTT. It codes for CASSYSGLSNQPQHF.

This sequence joins TRBV5-8 and TRBJ1-5; 8 nucleotides agree with TRBD1. The CDR3 runs 17 residues. Germline CDR1 is SGHTS and CDR2 is YDEGEE. V lost 4 bases and J lost 0; bases outside the gene matches: 9. CDR3 amino acids: CASSNLDRGYSNQPQHF. CDR3 sequence (DNA): TGTGCCAGCAGCAACTTAGACAGGGGCTATAGCAATCAGCCCCAGCATTTT.

The CDR3 loop is CASSLAGLAVEQYF. The CDR3 DNA reads as TGTGCCAGCAGCTTAGCCGGACTAGCGGTAGAGCAGTACTTC. The chain combines TRBV11-2 with TRBJ2-7, with 10 bases fitting TRBD2. The CDR3 length is 14 residues. The germline gives CDR1 SGHAT, CDR2 FQNNGV. V lost 1 base to trimming and J lost 7 bases; unmatched junction nucleotides: 4. Using reference TRBV11-2 and TRBJ2-7 for the parts outside the CDR3, the full variable domain is EAGVAQSPRYKIIEKRQSVAFWCNPISGHATLYWYQQILGQGPKLLIQFQNNGVVDDSQLPKDRFSAERLKGVDSTLKIQPAKLEDSAVYLCASSLAGLAVEQYFGPGTRLTVT.

The V gene is TRBV7-2, the J gene TRBJ2-3, with D possibly TRBD1 on 6 matching bases. The germline V and J ends were trimmed by 8 bases and 5 bases, with 8 bases remaining between them. The germline V gene encodes CDR1 SGHTA and CDR2 FQGNSA. The CDR3 totals 11 residues. The CDR3 DNA reads as TGTGCCAGCGGACAGCGAGATACGCAGTATTTT. Its translation is CASGQRDTQYF.

J is TRBJ2-7 and V is TRBV5-1; 8 nucleotides align to TRBD1. The CDR3 is 15 amino acids. The junction had 11 bases not matched to a gene; V was cut back by 4 bases and J by 5 bases. Germline CDR1 reads SGHRS; CDR2 reads YFSETQ. The CDR3 DNA reads TGCGCCAGCAGCCCAATGACAGGGGCTCCGGACGAGCAGTACTTC. This gives the protein CASSPMTGAPDEQYF.

Here the CDR3 DNA reads TGTGCCAGCAGCTTACTTGGGACAGGGACCGGGGAGCTGTTTTTT. This translates into CASSLLGTGTGELFF. The chain employs TRBV7-3 and TRBJ2-2; TRBD1 matches at 9 bases. The germline gives CDR1 SGHTA, CDR2 FQGTGA. V lost 2 bases, J lost 5 bases, and 3 bases stayed unmatched. The CDR3 extends over 15 amino acids.

The chain recombines TRBV5-4 with TRBJ1-1; no clear D gene. The length of the CDR3 is 11 residues. Between the trimmed V and J ends, which lost 5 bases and 2 bases, there was a span of 4 bases. Germline V lookup: CDR1 SGHNT, CDR2 YYREEE (reference sequence). The CDR3, as DNA: TGTGCCAGCAGTCTTAACACTGAAGCTTTCTTT. This gives the protein CASSLNTEAFF.

This sequence joins TRBV9 and TRBJ1-3; perhaps TRBD1 as D (6 bases). V was cut by 4 bases and J by 3 bases, with 14 bases left in between. The germline gives CDR1 SGDLS, CDR2 YYNGEE. The CDR3 runs 15 residues. DNA of the CDR3: TGTGCCAGCAGCTCTACAGGGTTCTTTGGAAACACCATATATTTT. Its protein product is CASSSTGFFGNTIYF.

This chain joins TRBV11-1 and TRBJ2-6, with D perhaps TRBD1 (6 bases). The CDR3 covers 19 residues. The V end was cut by 4 bases, the J end by 1 base, with 20 bases between. Germline CDR1 SGHAT, CDR2 FQDESV (reference sequence). DNA of the CDR3: TGTGCCAGCAGCTCAAACTATTACCAGGACAGATCTGGGGCCAACGTCCTGACTTTC. Its protein is CASSSNYYQDRSGANVLTF.

The CDR3 coding sequence is TGTGCCAGCACTGGGGGGACAGGGGCGCCCGGGGAGCTGTTTTTT. Protein: CASTGGTGAPGELFF. The V call is TRBV2, the J call TRBJ2-2; 10 bases map to TRBD1. Germline V CDR1 and CDR2: SNHLY, FYNNEI. The CDR3 covers 15 residues. Trimming cost V 7 bases and J 6 bases; bases outside gene matches: 8.